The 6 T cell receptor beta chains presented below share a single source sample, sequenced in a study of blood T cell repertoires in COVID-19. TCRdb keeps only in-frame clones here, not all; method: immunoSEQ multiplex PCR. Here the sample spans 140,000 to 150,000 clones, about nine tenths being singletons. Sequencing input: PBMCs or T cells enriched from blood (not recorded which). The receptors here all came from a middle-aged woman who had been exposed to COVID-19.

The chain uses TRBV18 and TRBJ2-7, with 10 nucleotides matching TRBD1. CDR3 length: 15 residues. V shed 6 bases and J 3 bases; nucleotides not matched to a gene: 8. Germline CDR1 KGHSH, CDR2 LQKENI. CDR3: CASSPTGGRGYEQYF. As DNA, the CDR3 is TGTGCCAGCTCCCCGACAGGGGGCAGGGGCTACGAGCAGTACTTC. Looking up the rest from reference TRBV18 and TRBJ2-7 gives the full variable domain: NAGVMQNPRHLVRRRGQEARLRCSPMKGHSHVYWYRQLPEEGLKFMVYLQKENIIDESGMPKERFSAEFPKEGPSILRIQQVVRGDSAAYFCASSPTGGRGYEQYFGPGTRLTVT.

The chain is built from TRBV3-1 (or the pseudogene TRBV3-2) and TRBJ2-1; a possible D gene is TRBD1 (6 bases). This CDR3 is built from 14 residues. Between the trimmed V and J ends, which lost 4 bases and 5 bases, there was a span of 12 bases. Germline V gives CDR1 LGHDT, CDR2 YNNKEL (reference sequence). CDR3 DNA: TGTGCCAGCAGCCGGGGGCTCATCGACAATGAGCAGTTCTTC. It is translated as CASSRGLIDNEQFF.

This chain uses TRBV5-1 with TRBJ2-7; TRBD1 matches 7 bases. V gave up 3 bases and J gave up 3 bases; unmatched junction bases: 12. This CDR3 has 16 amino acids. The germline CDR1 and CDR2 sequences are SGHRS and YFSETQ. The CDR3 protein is CASSCIRPTGYYEQYF. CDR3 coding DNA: TGCGCCAGCAGCTGTATTCGACCGACAGGGTACTACGAGCAGTACTTC.

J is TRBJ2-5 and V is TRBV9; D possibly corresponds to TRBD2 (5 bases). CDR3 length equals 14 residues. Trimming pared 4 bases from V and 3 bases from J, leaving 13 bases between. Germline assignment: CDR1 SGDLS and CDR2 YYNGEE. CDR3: CASSSGLAEETQYF. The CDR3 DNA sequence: TGTGCCAGCAGCAGTGGACTGGCTGAAGAGACCCAGTACTTC.

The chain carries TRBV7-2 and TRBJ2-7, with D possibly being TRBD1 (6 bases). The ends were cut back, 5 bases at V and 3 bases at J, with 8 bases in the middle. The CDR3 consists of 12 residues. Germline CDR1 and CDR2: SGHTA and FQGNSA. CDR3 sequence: CASSQTGYEQYF. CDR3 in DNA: TGTGCCAGCAGCCAGACAGGCTACGAGCAGTACTTC.

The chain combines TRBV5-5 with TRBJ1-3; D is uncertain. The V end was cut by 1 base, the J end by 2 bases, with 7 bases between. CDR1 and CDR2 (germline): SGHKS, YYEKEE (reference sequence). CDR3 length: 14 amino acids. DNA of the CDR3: TGTGCCAGCAGCTTGACAGAAACTGGAAACACCATATATTTT. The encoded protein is CASSLTETGNTIYF.